Below are 18 T cell receptor beta chains sequenced from a single sample in a study of T cell repertoires in cytomegalovirus infection. These receptors have no known antigen. Via MiXCR, TCRdb re-called the reads, giving one row per CDR3 protein. The sample has approximately 1,000,000 distinct CDR3 sequences, more than 25% seen once. This specimen consisted of cultured CD8+ T cells from PBMCs, obtained from culture after CMV antigen stimulation. Receptors were obtained from a human donor in good health (CMV status not recorded). Some clones in this sample may be carry-over from other donors' samples.

This clonotype has more than one count but fewer than ten. This rearrangement joins TRBV28 to TRBJ2-7; D is possibly TRBD1 or TRBD2 (5 bases each). The CDR3 extends over 15 amino acids. With 4 bases removed from V and 9 bases from J, the gap between germline ends came to 22 bases. CDR1 is MDHEN and CDR2 is SYDVKM in the germline V gene. The CDR3 spells CASSSNRDPFLWQYV. CDR3 bases: TGTGCCAGCAGTTCAAACCGGGACCCATTTCTCTGGCAGTACGTC.

V and J are TRBV27 and TRBJ1-2, with 7 bases lining up with TRBD1. This CDR3 is built from 14 residues. CDR1 MNHEY and CDR2 SMNVEV come from the germline V gene (reference sequence). After removal of 7 bases from V and 0 bases from J, the junction contained 5 bases not matched to a gene. The CDR3 region has the DNA TGTGCCAGCACCCGGACAGGTGCTAACTATGGCTACACCTTC. Translated: CASTRTGANYGYTF.

This clonotype was observed a few times. The CDR3 sequence is CASSLVAGTQPQHF. CDR3 DNA sequence: TGTGCCAGCAGCTTGGTTGCGGGGACGCAGCCCCAGCATTTT. The V gene is TRBV5-5, the J gene TRBJ1-5; tentatively, D is TRBD1 (5 bases). The CDR3 has 14 amino acids. V lost 0 bases, J lost 7 bases, and 11 bases lay in between. The V gene's germline CDR1 is SGHKS and CDR2 YYEKEE (reference sequence).

This clonotype was counted at least ten times. This chain links TRBV7-9 with TRBJ1-3, with D unresolved. The germline CDR1 and CDR2 sequences are SEHNR and FQNEAQ (reference sequence). V lost 2 bases, J lost 4 bases, and 6 bases lay in between. This CDR3 is built from 13 residues. The CDR3 loop is CASSLPSGNTIYF. In DNA form, the CDR3 reads TGTGCCAGCAGCTTACCTTCAGGAAACACCATATATTTT.

This clonotype was recorded a few times. The chain joins TRBV5-4 to TRBJ2-1; a possible D gene is TRBD2 (7 bases). The length of the CDR3 is 15 residues. Trimming took off 5 bases at V and 8 bases at J, with 20 bases between the two ends. Germline loops: CDR1 SGHNT, CDR2 YYREEE (reference sequence). CDR3 protein: CASSFPRRGAYEQFF. The CDR3 DNA sequence: TGTGCCAGCAGTTTTCCCCGACGGGGGGCTTATGAGCAGTTCTTC.

This clonotype was found a few times. This chain joins TRBV6-5 and TRBJ2-7; D tentatively fits TRBD1 or TRBD2 (5 bases each). There are 15 residues in the CDR3. Germline CDR1 is MNHEY and CDR2 is SVGAGI. The V gene lost 0 bases and the J gene lost 3 bases, with 12 bases spanning the gap. The CDR3 spells CASSYSTGGLYEQYF. CDR3 DNA sequence: TGTGCCAGCAGTTACTCTACAGGCGGACTCTACGAGCAGTACTTC.

This clonotype was seen a few times. The gene calls are TRBV7-6 and TRBJ2-2; possibly TRBD1 or TRBD2 for D (6 bases each). Germline CDR1 SGHVS, CDR2 FNYEAQ. This CDR3 region has 17 residues. The V end lost 0 bases, the J end lost 0 bases, and 11 bases lay between the germline ends. Here the CDR3 reads CASSLAGGPSNTGELFF. In DNA form, the CDR3 reads TGTGCCAGCAGCTTAGCCGGGGGCCCCTCGAACACCGGGGAGCTGTTTTTT. The full variable domain, with the rest looked up from reference TRBV7-6 and TRBJ2-2, is GAGVSQSPRYKVTKRGQDVALRCDPISGHVSLYWYRQALGQGPEFLTYFNYEAQQDKSGLPNDRFSAERPEGSISTLTIQRTEQRDSAMYRCASSLAGGPSNTGELFFGEGSRLTVL.

This clonotype turned up a few times. V is TRBV7-9 and J is TRBJ2-1, with 14 bases fitting TRBD2. Trimming took 3 bases from V and 7 from J; bases not matched to a gene: 5. The CDR3 has 16 amino acids. The germline V gene encodes CDR1 SEHNR and CDR2 FQNEAQ (reference sequence). CDR3 residues: CASSFMTSGGANEQFF. The CDR3 DNA follows: TGTGCCAGCAGCTTCATGACTAGCGGGGGGGCGAATGAGCAGTTCTTC.

This chain links TRBV15 with TRBJ2-3, with 8 bases aligning to TRBD1. V shed 8 bases, J shed 4 bases, and the junction held 11 bases outside the gene matches. The CDR3 has 15 residues. The germline CDR1 and CDR2 sequences are LNHNV and YYDKDF (reference sequence). The CDR3 region has the DNA TGTGCCACCTCTAAACAGGGGGTGGCCGCAGATACGCAGTATTTT. Encoded protein: CATSKQGVAADTQYF.

The chain recombines TRBV6-5 with TRBJ1-2; D unresolved. CDR1 and CDR2 from the germline V gene are MNHEY and SVGAGI. The CDR3 totals 13 residues. Trimming pared 0 bases from V and 6 bases from J, leaving 8 bases between. The chain's CDR3 is CASSYSVQHGYTF. Here the CDR3 DNA reads TGTGCCAGCAGTTACTCGGTCCAGCATGGCTACACCTTC.

The V gene is TRBV6-6, the J gene TRBJ1-2; TRBD1 is a possible D gene (6 bases). The CDR3 extends over 14 amino acids. CDR1 and CDR2 from the germline V gene are MNHNY and SVGAGI (reference sequence). The germline V and J ends were trimmed by 7 bases and 3 bases, with 15 bases remaining between them. CDR3 sequence (DNA): TGTGCCAGCAAGAAGGGGGGCGCGGACTATGGCTACACCTTC. It yields the protein CASKKGGADYGYTF.

The V gene is TRBV4-1, the J gene TRBJ2-7; 7 bases agree with TRBD1. Trimming removed 5 bases from V and 1 base from J; junction bases left unmatched: 8. Germline V CDR1 and CDR2: MGHRA, YSYEKL. The CDR3 extends over 15 amino acids. The CDR3 nucleotides are TGCGCCAGCAGCGAAGTTCAGGGGGAGTCCTACGAGCAGTACGTC. It translates to CASSEVQGESYEQYV.

The V call is TRBV28, the J call TRBJ1-5; TRBD1 matches 8 bases. This CDR3 is 15 amino acids long. With V trimmed by 6 bases and J by 9 bases, 13 bases remained unmatched. Germline lookup yields CDR1 MDHEN and CDR2 SYDVKM. The CDR3 DNA reads TGTGCCAGCAGCCCCCCGGGCGACAGGGGCCTGCCCCAGCATTTT. Protein sequence: CASSPPGDRGLPQHF.

In its sample, this clonotype was seen a few times. The chain carries TRBV7-9 and TRBJ1-4, with D unclear. The CDR3 consists of 14 residues. Trimming left V 4 bases short and J 5 bases short, with 11 bases between. Germline V CDR1 and CDR2: SEHNR, FQNEAQ (reference sequence). The CDR3 region is CASSSIGSNEKLFF. The CDR3 region has the DNA TGTGCCAGCAGCTCAATAGGTTCGAATGAAAAACTGTTTTTT.

A word on this clonotype: A read error may account for a junction end that differs from germline. The rearrangement joins TRBV27 to TRBJ1-5; maybe TRBD1 (6 bases). The CDR3 consists of 14 residues. Germline CDR1 is MNHEY and CDR2 is SMNVEV (reference sequence). CDR3 region: CASRGGPSNQPQHF. CDR3 DNA: TGTGCTAGCAGGGGAGGGCCTAGCAATCAGCCCCAGCATTTT.

This clonotype has just a few counts. The chain links TRBV15 to TRBJ2-7; TRBD1 matches at 9 bases. V was clipped by 4 bases and J by 5 bases; unmatched bases: 9. CDR1 and CDR2 from the germline V gene are LNHNV and YYDKDF (reference sequence). There are 15 residues in the CDR3. CDR3 in DNA: TGTGCCACCAGCATAGCAAGGACAGGGGTGAACGAGCAGTACTTC. Amino acid sequence: CATSIARTGVNEQYF.

This clonotype has only one observation. The V and J genes are TRBV6-1 and TRBJ2-1; D is possibly TRBD2 (6 bases). Germline values: CDR1 MNHNS, CDR2 SASEGT. Trimming cost V 3 bases and J 6 bases, with 9 bases left between them. The CDR3 is 13 amino acids. The CDR3 nucleotides read TGTGCCAGCAGTGACTTCGGGGGCAATGAGCAGTTCTTC. As protein: CASSDFGGNEQFF.

This chain connects TRBV9 to TRBJ1-4; D not resolved. Trimming removed 2 bases at V and 6 bases at J, with 17 bases between. Looked up from germline, CDR1 is SGDLS and CDR2 is YYNGEE. This CDR3 is 16 amino acids long. The chain's CDR3 is CASSVGWIAPDEKLFF. CDR3 in DNA: TGTGCCAGCAGCGTTGGTTGGATTGCGCCAGATGAAAAACTGTTTTTT.